These T cell receptor beta chains were read from a single sample in a study of T-cell memory formation after mild COVID-19. MiXCR, run by TCRdb on the 5' RACE reads, gives a single entry per CDR3 protein. The data contain 500,000 to 650,000 distinct CDR3 sequences, about a fifth of them singletons. The sequencing input was PBMCs or a T cell subset sorted from them (not recorded which). All receptors come from an adult woman who had mild COVID-19 (a few samples of this study predate the infection). Cell type and time point are not known. CDR3s include the opening cysteine and the closing phenylalanine or tryptophan. The D gene is left open where the match is weak. The size entry is marked missing in some rows and otherwise reads once, few, many or a size class.

j_gene	d_gene	abundance	v_gene	CDR3aa	CDR3nt
TRBJ2-3	TRBD2	NA	TRBV5-1	CASSLLAGGVADTQYF	TGCGCCAGCAGCTTACTAGCGGGGGGTGTGGCAGATACGCAGTATTTT
TRBJ2-1	NA	NA	TRBV6-5	CASTPASAGHNEQFF	TGTGCCAGCACCCCTGCGTCCGCCGGGCACAATGAGCAGTTCTTC
TRBJ2-7	NA	NA	TRBV6-6	CASSYRGVPYEQYF	TGTGCCAGCAGTTACCGTGGGGTTCCCTACGAGCAGTACTTC
TRBJ2-7	NA	NA	TRBV20-1	CSARAPQGPTYEQYF	TGCAGTGCTAGAGCCCCCCAGGGGCCTACCTACGAGCAGTACTTC
TRBJ2-1	TRBD2	few	TRBV7-3	CASSLGLAGHGNEQFF	TGTGCCAGCAGCTTAGGACTAGCGGGCCATGGCAATGAGCAGTTCTTC
TRBJ1-4	NA	NA	TRBV5-1	CASSLAPTGLNEKLFF	TGCGCCAGCAGCTTGGCCCCGACAGGACTTAATGAAAAACTGTTTTTT
TRBJ2-2	NA	NA	TRBV5-1	CASSLTAGAAGELFF	TGCGCCAGCAGCTTGACGGCAGGGGCCGCCGGGGAGCTGTTTTTT
TRBJ2-1	NA	once	TRBV6-1	CASSEILEVKQQFF	TGTGCCAGCAGTGAAATCTTAGAGGTGAAGCAGCAGTTCTTC
TRBJ2-2	NA	NA	TRBV10-3	CAISRGADTGELFF	TGTGCCATTAGCAGGGGCGCGGACACCGGGGAGCTGTTTTTT
TRBJ1-5	NA	few	TRBV5-1	CASSYYPSDSSNQPQHF	TGCGCCAGCAGCTACTACCCCTCGGACAGTAGCAATCAGCCCCAGCATTTT
TRBJ2-1	TRBD1	NA	TRBV7-3	CASSLYPGQGASAGPHNEQFF	TGTGCCAGCAGCCTCTACCCGGGACAGGGGGCGTCGGCGGGGCCCCACAATGAGCAGTTCTTC
TRBJ1-1	NA	NA	TRBV6-5	CASSTTHSGTEAFF	TGTGCCAGCAGTACTACCCACAGCGGGACTGAAGCTTTCTTT
TRBJ2-7	NA	few	TRBV7-9	CATRVGGARFEQYF	TGTGCCACCCGCGTAGGAGGGGCGCGGTTCGAGCAGTACTTC
TRBJ2-1	NA	NA	TRBV11-2	CASSLTGVTEQFF	TGTGCCAGCAGCTTAACCGGGGTCACAGAGCAGTTCTTC
TRBJ2-7	NA	NA	TRBV10-1	CASSRPRAYEQYF	TGCGCCAGCAGTCGCCCCAGGGCCTACGAGCAGTACTTC
TRBJ1-2	NA	few	TRBV5-1	CASSLGGKTFYGYTF	TGCGCCAGCAGCTTGGGGGGCAAGACCTTTTATGGCTACACCTTC
TRBJ1-4	NA	many	TRBV4-2	CASSQDRSGANEKLFF	TGTGCCAGCAGCCAAGATAGGTCGGGAGCTAATGAAAAACTGTTTTTT
TRBJ2-7	NA	few	TRBV24-1	CATSDPGLYEQYF	TGTGCCACCAGTGACCCTGGACTTTACGAGCAGTACTTC
TRBJ2-1	NA	NA	TRBV14	CASSQDVRSKQFF	TGTGCCAGCAGCCAAGACGTCAGGTCAAAGCAGTTCTTC
TRBJ1-2	NA	many	TRBV25-1	CASSTGPSYGYTF	TGTGCCAGCAGTACAGGGCCCAGCTATGGCTACACCTTC
TRBJ1-1	TRBD1	NA	TRBV20-1	CSARDGMRTGGTESFF	TGCAGTGCTAGAGATGGGATGAGGACAGGGGGCACTGAATCTTTCTTT